The clone carrying this TCR beta chain was seen only a few times. The antigen remains unidentified. This sample was taken from a study of T cell repertoires in cytomegalovirus infection. Overall study context: Shared public TCR beta signatures pointed to both CMV infection and a matching HLA type. The study, taken as a whole, reports: HLA-C-restricted CMV clonotypes gave the most frequent clonotype in two of eight donors.

Germline CDR1 is MGHRA and CDR2 is YSYEKL. Trimming shortened V by 4 bases and J by 0 bases, and 21 bases separated the two germline ends. The CDR3 has 18 residues. MiXCR was run by TCRdb on the reads, yielding one entry per CDR3 protein. This table holds under 850,000 distinct CDR3 sequences, 35% to 45% found once. This TCR derives from a human donor in good health (CMV status not recorded). Some clones in this sample may be carry-over from other donors' samples. The sequenced material came from PBMCs. This sequence joins TRBV4-1 and TRBJ1-1; tentatively, D is TRBD1 (6 bases). In DNA form, the CDR3 reads TGCGCCAGCAGCCCGCAACAGGGCCTCCTTTTCATGAACACTGAAGCTTTCTTT. Translated, it gives CASSPQQGLLFMNTEAFF.